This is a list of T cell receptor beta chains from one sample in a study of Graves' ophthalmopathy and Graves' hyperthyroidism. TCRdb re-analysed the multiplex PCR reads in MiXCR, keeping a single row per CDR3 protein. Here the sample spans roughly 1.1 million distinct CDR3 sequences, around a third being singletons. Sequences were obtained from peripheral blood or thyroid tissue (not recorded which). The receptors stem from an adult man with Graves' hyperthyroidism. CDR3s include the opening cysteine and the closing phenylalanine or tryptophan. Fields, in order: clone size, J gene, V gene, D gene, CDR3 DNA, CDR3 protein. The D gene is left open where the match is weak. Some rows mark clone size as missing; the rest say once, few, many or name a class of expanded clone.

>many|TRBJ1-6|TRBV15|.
TGTGCCACCAGCAGAGAACCTCTCACCACCGGAGGGTCCTATAATTCACCCCTCCACTTT
CATSREPLTTGGSYNSPLHF
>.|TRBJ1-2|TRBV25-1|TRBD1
TGTGCCAGCAGTGGGACAGGGAAGGGGAACTATGGCTACACCTTC
CASSGTGKGNYGYTF
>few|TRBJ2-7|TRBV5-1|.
TGCGCCAGCAGCCCCCCGCCGGGCGAGCAGTACTTC
CASSPPPGEQYF
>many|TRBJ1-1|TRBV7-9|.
TGTGCCAGCAGCTTAACAGGTGGTGAAGCTTTCTTT
CASSLTGGEAFF
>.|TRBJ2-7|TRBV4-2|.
TGTGCCAGCAGCCAAAAATCGACAGAATCCTACGAGCAGTACTTC
CASSQKSTESYEQYF
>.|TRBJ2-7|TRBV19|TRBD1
TGTGCCAGTAGTGTGACAGGGAACCACGAGCAGTACTTC
CASSVTGNHEQYF
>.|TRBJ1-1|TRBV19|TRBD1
TGTGCCAGTAGTGGGACAGTGGACACTGAAGCTTTCTTT
CASSGTVDTEAFF
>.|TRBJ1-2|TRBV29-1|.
TGCAGCGTTGTTAGCCAGGGCCGGGTTGTCTATGGCTACACCTTC
CSVVSQGRVVYGYTF
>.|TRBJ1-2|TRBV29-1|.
TGCAGCGTAGTTGGAGATTGGCACGACAACTATGGCTACACCTTC
CSVVGDWHDNYGYTF
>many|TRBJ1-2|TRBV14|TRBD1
TGTGCCAGCAGCCGGACCGCAGGGGGCCGGGGCTACACCTTC
CASSRTAGGRGYTF
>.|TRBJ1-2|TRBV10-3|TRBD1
TGTGCCATCAGTGAGTTCGGGGGGACAGGGAATGGCTACACCTTC
CAISEFGGTGNGYTF
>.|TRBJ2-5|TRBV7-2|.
TGTGCCAGCAGTTCCCGCCAGGTCCTAAAGACCCAGTACTTC
CASSSRQVLKTQYF
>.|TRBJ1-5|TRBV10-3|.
TGTGCCATCAGTGAAGGTGGGTTGATAAGCAATCAGCCCCAGCATTTT
CAISEGGLISNQPQHF
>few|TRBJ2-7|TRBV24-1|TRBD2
TGTGCCACCAGTGATCCTCGGACTAGCGGGAGCTACGAGCAGTACTTC
CATSDPRTSGSYEQYF
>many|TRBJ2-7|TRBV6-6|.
TGTGCCAGCGGGGGGGCCCGCTCCTACGAGCAGTACTTC
CASGGARSYEQYF
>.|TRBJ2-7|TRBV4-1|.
TGCGCCAGCAGCGAAGACCCAGCCGGCCACGAGCAGTACTTC
CASSEDPAGHEQYF
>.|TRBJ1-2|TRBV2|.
TGTGCCAGCAGGCGGGATGAGGGCATCTATGGCTACACCTTC
CASRRDEGIYGYTF
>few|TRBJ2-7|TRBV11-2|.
TGTGCCAGCAGCGAGAACCGGGACATTGAGCAGTACTTC
CASSENRDIEQYF
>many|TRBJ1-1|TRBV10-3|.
TGTGCCATCAGTGAGTTCTCCCCGGGACACCCGAACACTGAAGCTTTCTTT
CAISEFSPGHPNTEAFF
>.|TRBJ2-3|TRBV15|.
TGTGCCACCAGCAGAGGGTACGACACAGATACGCAGTATTTT
CATSRGYDTDTQYF
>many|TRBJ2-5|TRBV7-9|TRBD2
TGTGCCAGCGGGACTAGCGTGAAAGAGACCCAGTACTTC
CASGTSVKETQYF
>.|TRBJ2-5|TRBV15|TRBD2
TGTGCCACCAGCACCCTAGCGGGGGAGACCCAGTACTTC
CATSTLAGETQYF
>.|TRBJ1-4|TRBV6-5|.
TGTGCCAGCAGTTACACCGAGAAACGTAATGAAAAACTGTTTTTT
CASSYTEKRNEKLFF
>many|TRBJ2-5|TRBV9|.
TGTGCCAGCAGCGTAGGCGGAGAGGGGCGGACCCAGTACTTC
CASSVGGEGRTQYF
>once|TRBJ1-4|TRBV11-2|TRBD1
TGTGCCATCAGCTCCCCGAGGGGGCAGCGTCCTAATGAAAAACTGTTTTTT
CAISSPRGQRPNEKLFF
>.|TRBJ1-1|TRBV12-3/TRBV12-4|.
TGTGCCAGCAGTATCCTCTTGAGAGGGGAAGCTTTCTTT
CASSILLRGEAFF
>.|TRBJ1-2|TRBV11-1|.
TGTGCCAGCAGCCCTCGCGACAGGTCCCGCTACACCTTC
CASSPRDRSRYTF
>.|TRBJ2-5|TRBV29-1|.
TGCAGCCCTCTACACGGGGAGACCCAGTACTTC
CSPLHGETQYF
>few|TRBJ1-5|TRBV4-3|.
TGCGCCAGCAGCCAAAATGAAGGGGGAAATCAGCCCCAGCATTTT
CASSQNEGGNQPQHF
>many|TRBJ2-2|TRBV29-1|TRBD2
TGCAGCGTTGTGACTAGCGGCACTAACACCGGGGAGCTGTTTTTT
CSVVTSGTNTGELFF
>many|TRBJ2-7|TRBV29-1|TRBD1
TGCAGCGGCGGACAGGGTCGCTACGAGCAGTACTTC
CSGGQGRYEQYF
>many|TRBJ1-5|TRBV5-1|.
TGCGCCAGCAAGCCGGTCCCGGGTGGACAGCCCCAGCATTTT
CASKPVPGGQPQHF
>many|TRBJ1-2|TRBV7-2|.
TGTGCCAGCAGCTTAGCGAGCAGAAACTATGGCTACACCTTC
CASSLASRNYGYTF
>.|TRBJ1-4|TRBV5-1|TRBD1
TGCGCCAGCAGCCAGATCGCCGGGACAGTTAATGAAAAACTGTTTTTT
CASSQIAGTVNEKLFF
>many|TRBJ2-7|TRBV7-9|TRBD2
TGTGCCAGCAGCTGGGAGCGGGAGGGCCCTCGCGAGCAGTACTTC
CASSWEREGPREQYF
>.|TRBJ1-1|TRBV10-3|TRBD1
TGTGCCATCAGTGGTCGGACAGGGACCTCTGAAGCTTTCTTT
CAISGRTGTSEAFF
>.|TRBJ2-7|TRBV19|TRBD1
TGTGCCTCCTTCGGACAGGGGGCCTACGAGCAGTACTTC
CASFGQGAYEQYF
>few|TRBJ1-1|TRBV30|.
TGTGCCTGGAGCAAGGGACACCAGAACACTGAAGCTTTCTTT
CAWSKGHQNTEAFF
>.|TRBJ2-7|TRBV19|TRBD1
TGTGCCAGTAGTAGGTGGCAGGGGGTTGGGACCGGGGAGCTGTACTTC
CASSRWQGVGTGELYF
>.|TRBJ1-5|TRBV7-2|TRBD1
TGTGCCAGCAGCTTCACAGGGGGCAACTACAATCAGCCCCAGCATTTT
CASSFTGGNYNQPQHF
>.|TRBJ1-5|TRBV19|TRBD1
TGTGCCAGTATGGGCAGGGGGTCCGCCGAGCATTTT
CASMGRGSAEHF
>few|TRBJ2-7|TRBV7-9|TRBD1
TGTGCCAGCAGCTTAAGTTCTGGGACAGGGGGGTACTACGAGCAGTACTTC
CASSLSSGTGGYYEQYF